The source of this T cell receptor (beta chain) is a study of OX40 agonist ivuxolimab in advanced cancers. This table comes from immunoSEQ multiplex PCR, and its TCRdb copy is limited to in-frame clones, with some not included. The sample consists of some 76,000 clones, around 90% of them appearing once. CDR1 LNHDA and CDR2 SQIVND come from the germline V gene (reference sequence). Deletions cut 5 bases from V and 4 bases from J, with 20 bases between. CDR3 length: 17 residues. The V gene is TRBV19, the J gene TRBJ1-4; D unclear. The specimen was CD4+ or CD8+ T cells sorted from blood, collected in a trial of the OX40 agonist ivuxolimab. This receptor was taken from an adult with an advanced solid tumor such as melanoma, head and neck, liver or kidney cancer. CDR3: CASSPKHYRGVNEKLFF. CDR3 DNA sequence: TGTGCCAGTAGTCCTAAACACTACAGAGGAGTTAATGAAAAACTGTTTTTT.